This T cell receptor (beta chain) is from a study of regulatory T cells in long-lasting Graves disease (TCRdb year 2021). About the full investigation: Newly diagnosed Graves' disease patients had taken antithyroid drugs for less than 3 months. Persistent Graves' disease patients were compared with newly diagnosed Graves' disease patients by peripheral blood TCR sequencing and RNA sequencing. The study took place in China and was registered as a clinical trial. TCR sequencing covered about 13 persistent and 20 newly diagnosed Graves' disease patients, around 35 samples in total. Overall results and qualifications from the work: TRBV28, TRBJ1-2 and TRBJ2-5 were preferentially used in persistent disease, while TRBV20-1 and TRBJ2-1 were favored in newly diagnosed disease. Persistent patients shared more public clonotypes among themselves (approximately 2,500) than newly diagnosed patients did (over 900). As a limitation, the authors acknowledged that the small sample size may reduce accuracy. Persistent Graves' disease patients showed lower TCR Shannon entropy and fewer highly expanded clones than newly diagnosed patients, suggesting clonal expansion. Sequencing and analysis were limited to the TCR beta chain. Only peripheral blood was studied, because thyroid tissue, the primary lesion, was inaccessible.

Unmatched junction bases come to 13, with V trimmed by 5 bases and J by 5 bases. The germline V gene gives CDR1 as MDHEN and CDR2 as SYDVKM. The CDR3 covers 17 residues, taking in both the cysteine and the phenylalanine. Only CDR3 DNA is held: 51 bases, read in frame from base 1. This sample's time point label indicates: newly diagnosed GD, antithyroid drugs for less than 3 months. For both TCR sequencing and RNA sequencing, RNA was extracted from PBMCs using TRIzol. Graves' disease was diagnosed according to American Thyroid Association guidelines. The patients came from an endocrinology department in Xi'an, China. From each patient, around 9 milliliters of peripheral blood was collected into an EDTA anticoagulant tube. Ficoll Paque Plus density gradient separation was used to isolate PBMCs, and no further T cell sorting was performed. An Agilent 2100 Bioanalyzer and agarose gel were used to assess RNA quality, and a NanoDrop 2000 was used to measure RNA concentration.

Many counts were recorded for this clonotype. The specificity of this receptor is unknown. Within one base of it there is no much larger clone, and no base qualities were kept. Library preparation employed multiplex PCR. The instrument was an Illumina HiSeq 4000. To build TCR beta libraries, CDR3 regions were amplified by Arm-PCR using iRepertoire HTBI primers. PCR products were gel purified before sequencing. In the source study's methods: Gene usage analysis of CDR3 amino acid clonotypes relied on the 55 to 80 TRBV and about 13 TRBJ segments identified across samples. Filtered high-quality paired reads were merged into contigs using COPE and FqMerger. BLAST was used to align contigs to IMGT TRBV, TRBD and TRBJ reference genes, with CDR3 defined following IMGT. Clonotypes above 0.1% frequency were classified as highly expanded clones. Shannon entropy was used to measure repertoire diversity, and the Gini coefficient was used to measure V-J evenness. Clonotypes shared by more than one individual were considered public. TCRdb reprocessed the public reads (quality trimming at Q25 with fastp, clone calling with MiXCR) and kept in-frame beta chains. For every CDR3 protein sequence, its rows merge into one entry that carries the most common genes and DNA. TCRdb assigned the V and J calls; the authors' analysis was not used. The sample profile shows under 450,000 distinct CDR3 sequences; over 9.5% of them were found once. The ten largest clonotypes hold approximately 17% of the sample.

In addition, the sample was reused for a study of T cells in Graves' hyperthyroidism and ophthalmopathy. As the second paper documents: Stable Graves' hyperthyroidism was defined as the absence of progression to ophthalmopathy over 18 months of follow-up. Hyperthyroidism patients were newly diagnosed, had a disease duration of under 2 months, and were aged 18 to 65 years. Any patient with an uncontrolled infection, another autoimmune disease, pregnancy or lactation was excluded. Clinical symptoms, serum thyroxine and TRAb, thyroid ultrasound, and orbital computed tomography formed the basis for the diagnoses. A first-round RT-PCR of the TCR CDR3 used the HTBI primer set with the Qiagen OneStep RT-PCR kit. Most expanded thyroid clonotypes (frequency above 0.001) were also detected in blood, a finding suggesting that blood repertoires may reflect thyroid immune responses. A 13 V-J signature model separated ophthalmopathy from stable hyperthyroidism, with about 90% sensitivity and around 84% specificity in cross-validation and 80%/75% in testing. In validation, the model predicted progression to ophthalmopathy with 65% to 71% sensitivity and around 72% specificity, a median of about 6.7 months before onset. To identify distinguishing TCR V-J signatures, a discovery cohort of around 100 patients was used, comprising some 45 with Graves' ophthalmopathy and approximately 57 with stable Graves' hyperthyroidism. An independent validation cohort of around 19 hyperthyroidism patients and some 15 patients who later progressed to ophthalmopathy tested prospective prediction of ophthalmopathy. The 95 to 100 discovery patients were randomly divided into training and test sets at a 7:3 ratio. The study also compared thyroid tissue and blood T-cell repertoires from over 5 Graves' hyperthyroidism patients. Following sampling, methimazole starting at 30 mg daily was given to hyperthyroidism patients, and high-dose intravenous methylprednisolone was given to ophthalmopathy patients. A second multiplex PCR round built the libraries, followed by size selection and purification. The libraries were sequenced on an Illumina HiSeq2000 using paired-end 100 bp reads. SOAPnuke was used to process the raw data, removing reads that contained adapters or uncalled bases, had a mean Phred below 15, or lacked an exact match to the constant primer or identifier. COPE v1.2.5 was used to merge the high-quality paired reads, and each unique nucleotide sequence was defined as a clonotype. MiTCR v1.1 was used to align clonotypes to the IMGT TRBV, TRBD and TRBJ reference segments. Analysis was restricted to V-J combinations with a frequency above 0.0001, which covered approximately 99% of repertoires. A TCS score was defined as the ratio between F50 (clonal expansion) and ExV (chaos), using BLOSUM62-based TCRdist between CDR3 peptides within each V-J. Welch's t-statistics and random forest reduced around 550 V-J features to roughly 13, which were used in a naive Bayes classifier (R e1071). No statistical method was used to fix the sample size in advance, and group allocation was not hidden from the investigators. TCR Vbeta CDR3 sequencing of 120 to 150 peripheral blood samples (under 45 ophthalmopathy, 75 or so hyperthyroidism and roughly 17 progressor patients) is reported in the paper.

This TCR was recovered from a woman aged 18-29 years with Graves disease. Donor details come from another sample of the same person, matched by shared clones. The specimen comprised peripheral blood mononuclear cells (PBMCs), sampled at new diagnosis, from a patient treated with antithyroid drugs. The rearrangement joined TRBV28 to TRBJ2-3; the junction holds 10 bases that match TRBD2. The nucleotide sequence is TGTGCCAGCAGTCCCGTTTTTAGCGGGAGGCCAGGAGATACGCAGTATTTT. This translates into CASSPVFSGRPGDTQYF.